This TCR beta chain was sequenced during a study of blood T cells in healthy people across ages. Whole-study results and caveats: Strongly correlated with naive T cell percentage was TCR beta diversity. Greater diversity and more naive CD4+ cells were seen in long-lived donors than in aged donors. Total diversity from one million sequenced T cells was likely underestimated.

Together with a sample-barcoded 5' primer, a J-beta primer mix was included in a second PCR lasting about 7 to 11 cycles. TCRdb analysed the 5' RACE reads with MiXCR anew, one entry per CDR3 protein. The sample records about 650,000 distinct CDR3 sequences, roughly 32% being singletons. This clonotype came up many times. Its antigen remains unknown. CDR3 length: 12 residues. The germline V gene encodes CDR1 DFQATT and CDR2 SNEGSKA (reference sequence). V shed 4 bases and J shed 4 bases, with 10 bases lying between them. The sequenced sample was blood. The rearrangement joins TRBV20-1 to TRBJ1-1; D perhaps matches TRBD1 (6 bases). This TCR derives from a woman of 80 years or more in good health. The CDR3 here is CSANRASTEAFF. Written as DNA, the CDR3 is TGCAGTGCTAACAGGGCGAGCACTGAAGCTTTCTTT.